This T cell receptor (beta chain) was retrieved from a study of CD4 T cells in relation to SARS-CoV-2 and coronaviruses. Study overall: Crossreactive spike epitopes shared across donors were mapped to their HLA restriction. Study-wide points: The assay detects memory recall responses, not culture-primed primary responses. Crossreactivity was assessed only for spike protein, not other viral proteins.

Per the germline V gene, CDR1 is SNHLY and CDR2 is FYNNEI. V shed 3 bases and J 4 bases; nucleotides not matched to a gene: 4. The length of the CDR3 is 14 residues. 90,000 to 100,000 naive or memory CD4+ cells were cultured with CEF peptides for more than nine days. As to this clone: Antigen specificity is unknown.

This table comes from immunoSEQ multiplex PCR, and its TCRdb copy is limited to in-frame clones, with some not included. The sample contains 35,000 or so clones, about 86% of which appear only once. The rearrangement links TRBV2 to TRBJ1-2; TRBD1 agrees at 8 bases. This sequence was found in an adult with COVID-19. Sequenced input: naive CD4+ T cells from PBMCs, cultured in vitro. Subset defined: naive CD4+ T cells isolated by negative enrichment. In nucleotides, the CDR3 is TGTGCCAGCAGTGAGGACAGGGTGGGCTATGGCTACACCTTC. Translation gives CASSEDRVGYGYTF.